This TCR beta chain emerged from a study of control samples from healthy donors and cancer patients. In germline, CDR1 is MGHRA, CDR2 YSYEKL. V lost 0 bases and J lost 0, with 8 bases in between. There are 16 residues in the CDR3. The repertoire was sequenced with immunoSEQ multiplex PCR; TCRdb's copy has only in-frame clones and lacks some. This table has 150,000 or so clones, around 90% appearing once. The V call is TRBV4-1, the J call TRBJ2-2; D tentatively reads TRBD1 or TRBD2 (6 bases each). This receptor was identified in a young man in good health. Source material: blood. CDR3 bases: TGCGCCAGCAGCCAAGACGGGGGCGCGAACACCGGGGAGCTGTTTTTT. Its translation: CASSQDGGANTGELFF.